The T cell receptor (beta chain) described here comes from a study of radiation and T cells in renal cell carcinoma. Study observations and caveats: Dominant CDR3 motifs were more common in irradiated tumors than controls. Top tumor clonotypes rose in blood 2 weeks post-radiation, then contracted.

Clones were read by immunoSEQ multiplex PCR, and TCRdb kept only the in-frame ones, dropping some. The repertoire holds around 20,000 clones, with around 46% as singletons. J was trimmed by 5 bases and V by 3 bases; bases with no gene match: 8. Germline CDR1 LGHNA, CDR2 YSLEER. The CDR3 has 15 amino acids. Note on this clone: The antigen is unknown.

Sample treatment: 15 Gy SBRT to primary tumor, nephrectomy 4 weeks later. Nephrectomy followed 15 Gy stereotactic body radiation by 4 weeks. This TCR was recovered from a woman aged 50 to 60 with renal cell carcinoma. The source material was tumor tissue, sampled from a patient whose treatment included radiotherapy and nephrectomy. V and J are TRBV4-3 and TRBJ2-7; TRBD1 matches 9 bases. The CDR3 protein is CASSQGTGGLHEQYF. DNA of the CDR3: TGCGCCAGCAGCCAGGGCACAGGGGGCCTTCACGAGCAGTACTTC.